The 14 T cell receptor beta chains given below trace back to one sample, sequenced in a study of T cells in Graves' hyperthyroidism and ophthalmopathy. Amplified TCR beta CDR3 regions derived from RNA transcripts. The HTBI primer set drove a first-round RT-PCR of the TCR CDR3. TCRdb itself ran the multiplex PCR reads through MiXCR, one entry per CDR3 protein. In the table there are over 500,000 distinct CDR3 sequences, around 15% of which are singletons. The sequenced sample was blood. These receptors came from a woman in her 30s with Graves' ophthalmopathy.

This clonotype was counted many times. This chain links TRBV5-1 with TRBJ2-1; a possible D gene is TRBD2 (5 bases). Germline V gives CDR1 SGHRS, CDR2 YFSETQ. This CDR3 region has 14 residues. The germline V and J ends were trimmed by 4 bases and 3 bases, with 11 bases remaining between them. The DNA for the CDR3 is TGCGCCAGCAGCCACGGGAACAACTACAATGAGCAGTTCTTC. As protein: CASSHGNNYNEQFF.

This clonotype came up a few times. The chain couples TRBV30 to TRBJ1-1; TRBD1 is a possible D gene (6 bases). CDR3 size: 14 residues. V was clipped by 5 bases and J by 1 base, with 14 bases between them. Germline values: CDR1 GTSNPN, CDR2 SVGIG (reference sequence). The CDR3: CAWSSGHWNTEAFF. For the CDR3, the DNA is TGTGCCTGGTCATCGGGACATTGGAACACTGAAGCTTTCTTT.

The table lists this clonotype with many counts. The chain links TRBV18 to TRBJ2-2; D not certain. The V end lost 3 bases, the J end lost 8 bases, and 13 bases lay between the germline ends. This CDR3 region has 14 residues. Germline-derived CDR1 and CDR2 are KGHSH and LQKENI. CDR3: CASSPLGATGELFF. DNA of the CDR3: TGTGCCAGCTCACCCCTAGGAGCTACTGGGGAGCTGTTTTTT.

This clonotype was found many times. This sequence joins TRBV11-1 and TRBJ1-1; possible D gene TRBD1, 6 bases. Trimming shortened V by 2 bases and J by 0 bases, and 13 bases separated the two germline ends. The CDR3 is 16 amino acids. In germline, CDR1 is SGHAT, CDR2 FQDESV (reference sequence). CDR3 sequence reads: CASSLNPTGVNTEAFF. The CDR3 DNA reads as TGTGCCAGCAGCTTAAACCCGACAGGAGTGAACACTGAAGCTTTCTTT.

This clonotype was observed at least ten times. The chain has TRBV6-1 and TRBJ1-1; D not certain. This CDR3 region has 13 residues. Per the germline V gene, CDR1 is MNHNS and CDR2 is SASEGT. Trimming pared 4 bases from V and 11 bases from J, leaving 17 bases between. The CDR3, as DNA: TGTGCCAGCAGTGCCGTCTGGTCTTTTGCGGCTTTCTTT. Translating it yields CASSAVWSFAAFF.

This clonotype was seen a handful of times. The J gene is TRBJ2-1, the V gene TRBV6-2 or TRBV6-3, with 9 bases identical to TRBD1. Germline CDR1 reads MNHEY; CDR2 reads SVGEGT. This CDR3 has 17 amino acids. V was clipped by 5 bases and J by 9 bases; unmatched bases: 17. The CDR3 region is CASSKLEPGQGKVEQFF. CDR3 DNA: TGTGCCAGCAGTAAACTAGAACCGGGACAGGGTAAGGTTGAGCAGTTCTTC.

In nucleotides, the CDR3 is TGCAGTGCTAGAGATGTAGGGGCGCGAGACTATGGCTACACCTTC. Amino acid sequence: CSARDVGARDYGYTF. V gene TRBV20-1 combines with J gene TRBJ1-2; maybe TRBD1 (5 bases). CDR3 size: 15 residues. Germline CDR1 reads DFQATT; CDR2 reads SNEGSKA (reference sequence). Trimming pared 0 bases from V and 3 bases from J, leaving 14 bases between.

This clonotype was observed a handful of times. V usage is TRBV6-1 and J usage is TRBJ1-1; 9 bases are shared with TRBD1. The junction had 10 bases not matched to a gene; V was cut back by 5 bases and J by 3 bases. There are 16 residues in the CDR3. Germline V CDR1 and CDR2: MNHNS, SASEGT. As DNA, the CDR3 is TGTGCCAGCAGTTCCAGAAGACAGGGGGATTACACTGAAGCTTTCTTT. Amino acids: CASSSRRQGDYTEAFF.

This clonotype was seen a handful of times. The V gene is TRBV19, the J gene TRBJ1-3; TRBD1 might be the D (6 bases). Trimming pared 4 bases from V and 4 bases from J, leaving 14 bases between. In germline, CDR1 is LNHDA, CDR2 SQIVND (reference sequence). This CDR3 region has 15 residues. The CDR3 DNA sequence: TGTGCCAGTAGTAGCGACAGGACGCTCGGAAACACCATATATTTT. Translated: CASSSDRTLGNTIYF. The full variable domain, with the rest looked up from reference TRBV19 and TRBJ1-3, is DGGITQSPKYLFRKEGQNVTLSCEQNLNHDAMYWYRQDPGQGLRLIYYSQIVNDFQKGDIAEGYSVSREKKESFPLTVTSAQKNPTAFYLCASSSDRTLGNTIYFGEGSWLTVV.

This clonotype showed up just once. The CDR3: CATQPAWGAVEQYF. CDR3 in DNA: TGTGCCACCCAGCCGGCTTGGGGGGCAGTCGAGCAGTACTTC. J is TRBJ2-7 and V is TRBV19, with D tentatively TRBD1 or TRBD2 (6 bases each). The CDR3 contains 14 residues. Trimming removed 10 bases from V and 6 bases from J, with 22 bases in between. From germline, CDR1 is LNHDA and CDR2 SQIVND (reference sequence).

In its sample, this clonotype was seen a few times. The chain is built from TRBV20-1 and TRBJ2-7, with 11 bases that match TRBD2. CDR1 and CDR2 (germline): DFQATT, SNEGSKA (reference sequence). Trimming took 3 bases from V and 4 from J; bases not matched to a gene: 14. CDR3 length equals 17 residues. The CDR3 region has the DNA TGCAGTGCTAGTACTAGCGGGAGCCTTTGGTTGGGATACGAGCAGTACTTC. Translating gives CSASTSGSLWLGYEQYF.

This clonotype was seen a few times. The chain joins TRBV9 to TRBJ2-1; a possible D gene is TRBD2 (5 bases). Germline V gene sequence: CDR1 SGDLS, CDR2 YYNGEE. V was clipped by 0 bases and J by 10 bases, with 8 bases between them. The CDR3 is made up of 12 amino acids. CDR3 nucleotide sequence: TGTGCCAGCAGCGTAGACCGGGGAGAGCAGTTCTTC. Protein sequence: CASSVDRGEQFF.

This clonotype was observed at least ten times. This chain joins TRBV12-3 or TRBV12-4 and TRBJ1-5; D uncertain. V was cut by 5 bases and J by 5 bases, with 13 bases left in between. The CDR3 has 14 residues. The CDR3 region has the DNA TGTGCCAGCAGTCCGGGAGGGAGTTATCAGCCCCAGCATTTT. It codes for CASSPGGSYQPQHF.

The gene calls are TRBV7-9 and TRBJ2-1; D uncertain. Germline V gene lookup returns CDR1 SEHNR and CDR2 FQNEAQ (reference sequence). With 2 bases removed from V and 8 bases from J, the gap between germline ends came to 19 bases. The CDR3 is made up of 16 amino acids. The CDR3 region is CASSLFHEFGHDEQFF. CDR3 nucleotide sequence: TGTGCCAGCAGCTTATTCCATGAGTTTGGGCACGATGAGCAGTTCTTC.